This note documents a single T cell receptor (beta chain) sequence. Its antigen remains unknown. A single record per CDR3 protein comes from TCRdb applying MiXCR to the 5' RACE reads. The sample contains fewer than 550,000 distinct CDR3 sequences, over 11% of which appear only once. The data belong to a study of identical twins. Per germline, CDR1 SQVTM and CDR2 ANQGSEA. Trimming at V came to 3 bases and at J to 7 bases, leaving 5 bases not matched to a gene. The CDR3 has 12 amino acids. General observations from the study: Model-predicted out-of-frame TCR alpha sharing fell below observed values in monozygotic twins. Cord blood beta clonotypes present at high abundance carried fewer insertions; no such pattern appeared in memory repertoires. Out-of-frame beta chain sequences displayed weaker excess sharing between twins.

These data also formed part of another study, on yellow fever vaccine responses in identical twins. That investigation notes: Twins showed a vaccine T cell response that reportedly seemed partly convergent, partly personalized.

The specimen was CD4+ T cells sorted from blood. The TCR comes from a woman aged 18-30 years in good health. The chain links TRBV29-1 to TRBJ2-5; 7 positions match TRBD2. CDR3 amino acids: CSVEGGTGTQYF. The CDR3 nucleotides read TGCAGCGTTGAGGGGGGGACCGGGACCCAGTACTTC.